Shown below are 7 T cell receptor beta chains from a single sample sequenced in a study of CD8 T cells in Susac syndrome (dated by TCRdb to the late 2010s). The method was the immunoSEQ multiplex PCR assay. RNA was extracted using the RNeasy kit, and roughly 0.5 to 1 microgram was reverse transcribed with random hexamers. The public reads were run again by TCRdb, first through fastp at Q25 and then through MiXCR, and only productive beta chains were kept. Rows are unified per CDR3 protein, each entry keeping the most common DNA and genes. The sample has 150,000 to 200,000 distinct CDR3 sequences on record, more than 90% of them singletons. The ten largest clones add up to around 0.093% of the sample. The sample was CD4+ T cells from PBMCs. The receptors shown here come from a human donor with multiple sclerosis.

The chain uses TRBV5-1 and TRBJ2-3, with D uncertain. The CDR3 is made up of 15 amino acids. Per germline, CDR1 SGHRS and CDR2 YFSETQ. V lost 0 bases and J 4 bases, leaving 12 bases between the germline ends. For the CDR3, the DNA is TGCGCCAGCAGCTTGGGACCCCAGAGCGCAGATACGCAGTATTTT. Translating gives CASSLGPQSADTQYF.

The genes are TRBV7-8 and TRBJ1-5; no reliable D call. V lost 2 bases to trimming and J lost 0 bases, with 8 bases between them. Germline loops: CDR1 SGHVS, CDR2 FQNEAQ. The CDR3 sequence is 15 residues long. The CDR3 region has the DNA TGTGCCAGCAGCTTACAGCGGGATAGCAATCAGCCCCAGCATTTT. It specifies CASSLQRDSNQPQHF.

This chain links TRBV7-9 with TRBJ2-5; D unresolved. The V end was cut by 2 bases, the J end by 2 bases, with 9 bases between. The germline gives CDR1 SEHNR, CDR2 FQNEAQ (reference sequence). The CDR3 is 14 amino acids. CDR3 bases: TGTGCCAGCAGCTTACTGAACTCTCAAGAGACCCAGTACTTC. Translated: CASSLLNSQETQYF.

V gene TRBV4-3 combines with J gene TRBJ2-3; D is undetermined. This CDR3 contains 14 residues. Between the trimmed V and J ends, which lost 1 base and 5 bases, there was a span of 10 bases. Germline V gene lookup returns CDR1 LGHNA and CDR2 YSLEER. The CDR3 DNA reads TGCGCCAGCAGCCAAGTTTCAGTCAGAGATACGCAGTATTTT. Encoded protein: CASSQVSVRDTQYF.

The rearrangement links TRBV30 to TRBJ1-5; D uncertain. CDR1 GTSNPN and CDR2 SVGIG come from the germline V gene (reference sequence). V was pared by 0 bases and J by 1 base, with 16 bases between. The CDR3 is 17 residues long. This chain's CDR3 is CAWSVSRRARSNQPQHF. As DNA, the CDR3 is TGTGCCTGGAGTGTTTCCCGTCGTGCAAGAAGCAATCAGCCCCAGCATTTT.

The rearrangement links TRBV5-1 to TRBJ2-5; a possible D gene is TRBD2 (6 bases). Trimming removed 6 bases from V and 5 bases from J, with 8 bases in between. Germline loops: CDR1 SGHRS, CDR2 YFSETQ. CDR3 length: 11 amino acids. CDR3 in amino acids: CASTGGETQYF. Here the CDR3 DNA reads TGCGCCAGCACCGGGGGTGAGACCCAGTACTTC.

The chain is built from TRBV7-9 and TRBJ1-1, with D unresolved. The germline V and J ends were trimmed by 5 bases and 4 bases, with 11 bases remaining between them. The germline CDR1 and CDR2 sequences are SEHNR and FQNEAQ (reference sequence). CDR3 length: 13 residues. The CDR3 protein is CASSRTALTEAFF. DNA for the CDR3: TGTGCCAGCAGCCGTACAGCTCTCACTGAAGCTTTCTTT.